The T cell receptor (beta chain) described here comes from a study of blood T cell repertoires in COVID-19. Produced via immunoSEQ multiplex PCR; TCRdb's table is partial and in-frame only. Of roughly 220,000 clones in the sample, about four fifths were seen once. Input material: PBMCs or T cells enriched from blood (not recorded which). The receptor was derived from a woman in her 40s with acute COVID-19.

CDR3 amino acids: CASRNPGQGNYGYTF. The DNA of the CDR3 is TGTGCCAGTAGAAACCCGGGACAGGGTAACTATGGCTACACCTTC. The chain employs TRBV19 and TRBJ1-2; 9 bases align to TRBD1. With V trimmed by 6 bases and J by 1 base, 6 bases remained unmatched. Germline V gene data show CDR1 as LNHDA and CDR2 as SQIVND (reference sequence). The CDR3 is made up of 15 amino acids.